This entry features one TCR beta chain sequence. The same CDR3 can be traced to other DNA sequences in this sample. 60 Vbeta and 13 Jbeta primers were used in PCR. Method: immunoSEQ multiplex PCR; TCRdb's copy keeps in-frame clones and lacks some. Seen here are some 170,000 clones, roughly 81% observed once, and the top ten hold roughly 4.4%. This CDR3 region has 13 residues. Germline CDR1 reads SGHDT; CDR2 reads YYEEEE. Trimming left V 0 bases short and J 4 bases short, with 7 bases between. This record comes from a study of cytomegalovirus exposure and HLA in healthy donors. This sequence was found in a woman younger than 30 in good health and CMV-seropositive. The sequenced sample consisted of PBMCs. V and J are TRBV5-6 and TRBJ1-2, with a possible D match to TRBD1 (5 bases). In DNA form, the CDR3 reads TGTGCCAGCAGCTTGGGGGGGGGCTATGGCTACACCTTC. Its translation is CASSLGGGYGYTF.